This T cell receptor beta chain is from a study of T cell responses to AZD1222 COVID-19 vaccine. Study-level results: An increase in Spike-specific TCR breadth and depth was observed after two AZD1222 doses.

Concerning this clone itself: The antigen remains undetermined.

Generated by immunoSEQ multiplex PCR, the TCRdb table keeps only in-frame clones and is missing some. The sample gives 85,000 to 100,000 clones, approximately 90% of which show up once; 10% to 15% is in the top ten. This sequence was found in an adult in good health. The material sequenced was peripheral blood, taken on day 0 of AZD1222 vaccination.

The CDR3 loop reads CAWSVRSSYNSPLHF. In DNA, the CDR3 is TGTGCCTGGAGTGTTCGGAGCTCCTATAATTCACCCCTCCACTTT. The chain employs TRBV30 and TRBJ1-6; D remains unclear. The CDR3 runs to 15 residues. CDR1 and CDR2 (germline): GTSNPN, SVGIG (reference sequence). V was pared by 0 bases and J by 0 bases, with 6 bases between.